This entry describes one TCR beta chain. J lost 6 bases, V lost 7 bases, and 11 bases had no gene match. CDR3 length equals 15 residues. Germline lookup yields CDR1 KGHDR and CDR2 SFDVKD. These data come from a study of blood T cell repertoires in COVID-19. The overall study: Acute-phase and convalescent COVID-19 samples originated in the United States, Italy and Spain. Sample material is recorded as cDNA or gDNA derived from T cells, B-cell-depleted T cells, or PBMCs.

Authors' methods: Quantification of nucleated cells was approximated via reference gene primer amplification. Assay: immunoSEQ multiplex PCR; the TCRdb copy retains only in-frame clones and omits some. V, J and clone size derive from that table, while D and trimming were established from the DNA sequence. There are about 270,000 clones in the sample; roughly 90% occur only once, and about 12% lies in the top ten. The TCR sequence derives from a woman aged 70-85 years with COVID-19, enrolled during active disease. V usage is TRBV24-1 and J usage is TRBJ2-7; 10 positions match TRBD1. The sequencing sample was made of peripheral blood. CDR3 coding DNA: TGTGCCACCAGACCACCGGGACAGGGGTTCTCCGAGCAGTACTTC. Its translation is CATRPPGQGFSEQYF.